The 6 T cell receptor beta chains below were found in one sample sequenced in a study of blood T cell repertoires in COVID-19. Method: immunoSEQ multiplex PCR; TCRdb's copy keeps in-frame clones and lacks some. The sample carries about 50,000 clones, about 83% recorded once. Sequencing used peripheral blood. The receptors derive from a woman at least 80 years old with acute or convalescent COVID-19.

The chain carries TRBV5-5 and TRBJ1-1, with 11 nucleotides matching TRBD1. Unmatched junction bases numbered 4, after V lost 4 bases and J lost 2 bases. The CDR3 covers 15 residues. The germline gives CDR1 SGHKS, CDR2 YYEKEE (reference sequence). CDR3 bases: TGTGCCAGCAGCACAAGGACAGGGGGCAACACTGAAGCTTTCTTT. The encoded protein is CASSTRTGGNTEAFF.

This chain uses TRBV2 with TRBJ1-5; TRBD1 is a possible D gene (6 bases). V was cut by 4 bases and J by 4 bases, with 11 bases left in between. The CDR3 spans 14 residues. CDR1 and CDR2 from the germline V gene are SNHLY and FYNNEI. The CDR3 DNA follows: TGTGCCAGCAGTGTACAGGGAGGGAATCAGCCCCAGCATTTT. The encoded protein is CASSVQGGNQPQHF.

The gene calls are TRBV30 and TRBJ1-2; 9 bases line up with TRBD1. J gave up 2 bases and V 3 bases, and 4 bases lay outside the gene matches. Germline-derived CDR1 and CDR2 are GTSNPN and SVGIG (reference sequence). CDR3 length: 14 residues. The CDR3 protein is CAWSRDRANYGYTF. For the CDR3, the DNA is TGTGCCTGGAGCCGGGACAGGGCGAACTATGGCTACACCTTC.

The chain joins TRBV2 to TRBJ2-7, with D possibly TRBD1 on 7 matching bases. This CDR3 contains 19 residues. Germline CDR1 SNHLY, CDR2 FYNNEI. The V end lost 4 bases, the J end lost 0 bases, and 25 bases lay between the germline ends. This CDR3 is CASSGEEGWRQGNSYEQYF. CDR3 nucleotides: TGTGCCAGCAGTGGGGAGGAAGGGTGGAGACAGGGAAACTCCTACGAGCAGTACTTC. The full variable domain, with the rest looked up from reference TRBV2 and TRBJ2-7, is EPEVTQTPSHQVTQMGQEVILRCVPISNHLYFYWYRQILGQKVEFLVSFYNNEISEKSEIFDDQFSVERPDGSNFTLKIRSTKLEDSAMYFCASSGEEGWRQGNSYEQYFGPGTRLTVT.

This chain joins TRBV4-1 and TRBJ2-7, with unresolved D. Trimming took 0 bases from V and 7 from J, leaving 16 bases between them. CDR3 length: 15 residues. Germline CDR1 is MGHRA and CDR2 is YSYEKL. The CDR3 DNA is TGCGCCAGCAGCCAAGATCATGGTCCCCTGCGGGAGCAGTACTTC. Its translation is CASSQDHGPLREQYF.

The rearrangement links TRBV19 to TRBJ2-7, with D tentatively TRBD1 (6 bases). This CDR3 contains 14 residues. CDR1 is LNHDA, CDR2 SQIVND, per germline (reference sequence). Trimming took 5 bases from V and 5 from J, leaving 16 bases between them. The CDR3 DNA is TGTGCCAGTAGTTCTACAGGGAGAAACGACGAGCAGTACTTC. As protein: CASSSTGRNDEQYF.